These T cell receptor beta chains were read from a single sample in a study of T cell changes during pregnancy in multiple sclerosis. Using immunoSEQ multiplex PCR, the repertoire was profiled, and TCRdb retains in-frame clones only, with some absent. Among 84,000 or so clones listed, about 95% were seen once. The specimen was peripheral blood, collected in the third trimester of pregnancy. These receptor sequences come from a female donor with multiple sclerosis, enrolled in a pregnancy study. CDR3s include the opening cysteine and the closing phenylalanine or tryptophan. Each record gives: J gene, D gene, V gene, clone size, CDR3 protein, CDR3 DNA. A D gene is named only where the DNA matches it firmly. The size field is filled for only some rows; it gives once, few, many or a size class.

>TRBJ2-3|NA|TRBV10-3|NA
CAISDGTRGGTDTQYF
TGTGCCATCAGTGACGGCACCCGGGGAGGCACAGATACGCAGTATTTT
>TRBJ2-1|NA|TRBV18|NA
CASSPPSPPSTTDEQFF
TGTGCCAGCTCACCCCCCTCGCCTCCGAGTACTACCGATGAGCAGTTCTTC
>TRBJ1-2|TRBD1|TRBV4-2|NA
CASSQEPDRGREALYGYTF
TGTGCCAGCAGCCAAGAACCCGACAGGGGGCGCGAGGCCCTCTATGGCTACACCTTC
>TRBJ2-1|TRBD1|TRBV4-1|NA
CASSQEAGGGNEQFF
TGCGCCAGCAGCCAAGAGGCAGGGGGCGGAAATGAGCAGTTCTTC
>TRBJ2-7|TRBD1|TRBV7-6|once
CASSLGQGEYEQYF
TGTGCCAGCAGCCTCGGACAGGGAGAGTACGAGCAGTACTTC
>TRBJ2-2|TRBD2|TRBV7-6|NA
CASSFVAGGLIGELFF
TGTGCCAGCAGCTTTGTAGCGGGGGGGCTGATCGGGGAGCTGTTTTTT
>TRBJ2-1|TRBD2|TRBV2|NA
CASSEGVWGAGAHNEQFF
TGTGCCAGCAGTGAAGGGGTTTGGGGAGCGGGGGCCCACAATGAGCAGTTCTTC
>TRBJ2-5|NA|TRBV7-9|NA
CASSSRGPQETQYF
TGTGCCAGCAGCTCAAGAGGCCCCCAAGAGACCCAGTACTTC
>TRBJ1-3|NA|TRBV9|NA
CASRADPLSGNTIYF
TGTGCCAGCAGAGCGGACCCCCTCTCTGGAAACACCATATATTTT
>TRBJ2-5|TRBD1|TRBV9|NA
CASSVFIGTGQETQYF
TGTGCCAGCAGCGTATTCATAGGGACAGGTCAAGAGACCCAGTACTTC
>TRBJ2-7|NA|TRBV7-9|NA
CASSPDSSYEQYF
TGTGCCAGCAGCCCCGACAGCTCCTACGAGCAGTACTTC
>TRBJ2-1|TRBD1|TRBV19|NA
CASTWTGAPTSYNEQFF
TGTGCCAGTACCTGGACAGGCGCTCCGACATCCTACAATGAGCAGTTCTTC
>TRBJ2-1|NA|TRBV11-2|NA
CASSLGFSGGVYNEQFF
TGTGCCAGCAGCTTAGGGTTTAGCGGAGGGGTCTACAATGAGCAGTTCTTC
>TRBJ2-7|NA|TRBV4-1|NA
CASSQTDSSTYEQYF
TGCGCCAGCAGCCAGACGGACAGTTCTACCTACGAGCAGTACTTC
>TRBJ2-7|NA|TRBV11-2|NA
CASSLVTRQAPHYEQYF
TGTGCCAGCAGCTTAGTTACGCGTCAAGCACCTCACTACGAGCAGTACTTC
>TRBJ2-7|NA|TRBV11-2|NA
CASTRRIDSSSYEQYF
TGTGCCAGCACCCGTAGAATTGACTCTAGCTCCTACGAGCAGTACTTC
>TRBJ1-4|NA|TRBV19|NA
CASTEGPSNEKLFF
TGTGCCAGTACGGAGGGACCGAGTAATGAAAAACTGTTTTTT
>TRBJ1-1|TRBD1|TRBV5-4|NA
CASSPGTAPNTEAFF
TGTGCCAGCAGCCCCGGGACAGCTCCGAACACTGAAGCTTTCTTT
>TRBJ1-2|NA|TRBV10-3|NA
CAISESAANPANYGYTF
TGTGCCATCAGTGAGTCAGCGGCAAATCCAGCTAACTATGGCTACACCTTC
>TRBJ1-2|TRBD1|TRBV7-6|NA
CASSLVGQGASGYTF
TGTGCCAGCAGCTTAGTAGGTCAGGGGGCGAGCGGCTACACCTTC
>TRBJ1-2|NA|TRBV19|NA
CASSIDSNYGYTF
TGTGCCAGTAGTATCGACAGTAACTATGGCTACACCTTC
>TRBJ1-2|NA|TRBV6-1|NA
CASFGGAYGYTF
TGTGCCAGCTTTGGAGGGGCCTATGGCTACACCTTC
>TRBJ2-1|NA|TRBV2|NA
CASSGEGEGQFF
TGTGCCAGCAGCGGAGAAGGAGAGGGGCAGTTCTTC
>TRBJ2-7|TRBD2|TRBV6-5|once
CASSYGAGGPYEQYF
TGTGCCAGCAGTTATGGAGCGGGGGGGCCCTACGAGCAGTACTTC
>TRBJ1-5|TRBD1|TRBV7-8|NA
CASSHPGQGNQPQHF
TGTGCCAGCAGCCACCCGGGACAGGGCAATCAGCCCCAGCATTTT
>TRBJ2-7|TRBD1|TRBV7-6|NA
CASSGGTGRPRF
TGTGCCAGCAGCGGCGGGACAGGGCGACCTAGATTC
>TRBJ1-2|NA|TRBV6-6|NA
CAAGGVYTF
TGTGCCGCGGGGGGCGTCTACACCTTC
>TRBJ2-5|TRBD2|TRBV11-2|NA
CASSPGGEETQYF
TGTGCCAGCAGCCCGGGGGGGGAAGAGACCCAGTACTTC
>TRBJ2-2|NA|TRBV5-4|once
CASSSGVVGRVPGELFF
TGTGCCAGCAGCTCGGGAGTGGTGGGCAGGGTGCCCGGGGAGCTGTTTTTT
>TRBJ1-2|NA|TRBV27|once
CASSTQGYGYTF
TGTGCCAGCAGTACGCAGGGATATGGCTACACCTTC
>TRBJ2-7|TRBD1|TRBV13|once
CASSSPGTGIEQYF
TGTGCCAGCAGCTCTCCCGGGACAGGGATCGAGCAGTACTTC
>TRBJ1-5|NA|TRBV4-1|NA
CASSQFWPTRPQHF
TGCGCCAGCAGCCAGTTCTGGCCTACTAGGCCCCAGCATTTT
>TRBJ2-3|NA|TRBV7-9|NA
CASSRRTDPILSTDTQYF
TGTGCCAGCAGCCGCCGGACAGACCCTATTCTGAGCACAGATACGCAGTATTTT
>TRBJ2-3|NA|TRBV5-1|NA
CASSLGSGGSTDTQYF
TGCGCCAGCAGCTTGGGTAGCGGTGGGAGCACAGATACGCAGTATTTT
>TRBJ2-3|TRBD2|TRBV5-4|once
CASSTPGLGTDTQYF
TGTGCCAGCAGCACCCCGGGACTAGGAACAGATACGCAGTATTTT
>TRBJ1-1|TRBD1|TRBV13|once
CASSLGRGLNTEAFF
TGTGCCAGCAGCCTAGGCAGGGGGTTAAACACTGAAGCTTTCTTT
>TRBJ1-3|NA|TRBV25-1|NA
CASSEYGRGTGNTIYF
TGTGCCAGCAGTGAATACGGTAGGGGGACTGGAAACACCATATATTTT
>TRBJ2-7|NA|TRBV6-1|NA
CASSDAGTYHPWGYEQYF
TGTGCCAGCAGTGACGCCGGGACATACCACCCTTGGGGCTACGAGCAGTACTTC
>TRBJ2-1|NA|TRBV9|NA
CASSDGLFDNEQFF
TGTGCCAGCAGCGACGGACTTTTCGACAATGAGCAGTTCTTC
>TRBJ2-1|TRBD2|TRBV6-1|NA
CASGLAGAYNEQFF
TGTGCCTCCGGTCTAGCGGGGGCCTACAATGAGCAGTTCTTC
>TRBJ2-5|NA|TRBV9|once
CASSVSGRGGLQETQYF
TGTGCCAGCAGCGTATCCGGGCGCGGGGGCCTCCAAGAGACCCAGTACTTC
>TRBJ1-1|NA|TRBV6-5|once
CASSYLNMNTEAFF
TGTGCCAGCAGTTACCTCAACATGAACACTGAAGCTTTCTTT
>TRBJ2-7|TRBD2|TRBV14|NA
CASSMGLAGWAAYEQYF
TGTGCCAGCAGCATGGGACTAGCGGGCTGGGCCGCCTACGAGCAGTACTTC
>TRBJ2-3|TRBD2|TRBV5-6|NA
CASSLGLAGAQGDTQYF
TGTGCCAGCAGCTTGGGACTAGCGGGGGCCCAGGGAGATACGCAGTATTTT
>TRBJ2-7|TRBD1|TRBV6-5|NA
CASSYTGGSAEQYF
TGTGCCAGCAGTTACACAGGGGGATCTGCCGAGCAGTACTTC
>TRBJ2-6|NA|TRBV6-1|NA
CASSEREANVLTF
TGTGCCAGCAGTGAGCGGGAGGCCAACGTCCTGACTTTC
>TRBJ2-7|TRBD2|TRBV13|NA
CASRPPSGGRYEQYF
TGTGCCAGCAGACCGCCTAGCGGGGGGCGGTACGAGCAGTACTTC
>TRBJ1-2|TRBD1|TRBV6-1|NA
CASGQGRSVNYGYTF
TGTGCCAGCGGACAGGGCAGAAGCGTTAACTATGGCTACACCTTC
>TRBJ2-3|NA|TRBV5-1|NA
CASRIRSGTTRGDTQYF
TGCGCCAGCAGAATTAGGAGCGGGACAACTCGGGGGGATACGCAGTATTTT
>TRBJ1-3|NA|TRBV28|NA
CASSGPGGAGNTIYF
TGTGCCAGCAGTGGTCCCGGGGGGGCTGGAAACACCATATATTTT
>TRBJ2-1|TRBD2|TRBV13|NA
CASSLERGGSNEQFF
TGTGCCAGCAGCCTTGAGCGGGGGGGTTCAAATGAGCAGTTCTTC
>TRBJ2-1|TRBD1|TRBV29-1|few
CSGKGQANGEQFF
TGCAGCGGGAAAGGACAGGCAAATGGTGAGCAGTTCTTC
>TRBJ2-3|NA|TRBV6-1|NA
CASSEDPTTNTQYF
TGTGCCAGCAGTGAAGACCCAACCACAAATACGCAGTATTTT
>TRBJ2-5|TRBD1|TRBV19|NA
CASSPRDRGRETQYF
TGTGCCAGTAGCCCAAGAGACAGGGGAAGAGAGACCCAGTACTTC
>TRBJ1-1|NA|TRBV30|NA
CAWSRGINTEAFF
TGTGCCTGGAGTAGAGGGATTAACACTGAAGCTTTCTTT
>TRBJ2-7|NA|TRBV6-6|NA
CASSAGPGLGSYEQYF
TGTGCCAGCAGTGCTGGTCCGGGACTGGGATCCTACGAGCAGTACTTC
>TRBJ2-5|NA|TRBV9|once
CASSPGQETQYF
TGTGCCAGCAGCCCCGGCCAAGAGACCCAGTACTTC
>TRBJ1-1|NA|TRBV18|NA
CASSPLGPGGTRAYTEAFF
TGTGCCAGCTCACCCTTAGGACCTGGAGGGACGAGGGCCTACACTGAAGCTTTCTTT
>TRBJ2-3|TRBD2|TRBV5-1|NA
CASSLGNGGTDTQYF
TGCGCCAGCAGCCTCGGCAACGGGGGGACAGATACGCAGTATTTT